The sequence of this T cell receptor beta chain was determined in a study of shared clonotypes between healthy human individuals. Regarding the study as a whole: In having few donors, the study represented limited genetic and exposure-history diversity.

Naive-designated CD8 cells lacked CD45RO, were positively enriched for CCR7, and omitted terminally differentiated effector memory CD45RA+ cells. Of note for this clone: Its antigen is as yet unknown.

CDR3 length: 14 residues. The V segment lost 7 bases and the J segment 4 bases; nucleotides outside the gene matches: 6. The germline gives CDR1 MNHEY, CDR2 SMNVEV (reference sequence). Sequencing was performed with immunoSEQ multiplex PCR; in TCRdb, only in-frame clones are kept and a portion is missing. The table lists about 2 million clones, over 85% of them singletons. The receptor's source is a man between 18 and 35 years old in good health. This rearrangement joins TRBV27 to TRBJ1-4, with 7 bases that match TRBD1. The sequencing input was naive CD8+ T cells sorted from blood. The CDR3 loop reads CASTRQGSNEKLFF. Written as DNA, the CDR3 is TGTGCCAGCACCCGACAGGGTAGTAATGAAAAACTGTTTTTT.